The clone carrying this T cell receptor (beta chain) came up many times. Its specificity is unknown. This CDR3 is built from 14 residues. Trimming cost V 7 bases and J 3 bases, with 13 bases left between them. Germline CDR1 SEHNR, CDR2 FQNEAQ (reference sequence). The record originates from a study of CD8+CD57+ T cells in acquired aplastic anemia. Study background: DNA from sorted CD4+ and CD8+ cells averaged around 3 ug.

According to the study, genomic DNA was the template for TCR beta VDJ and CDR3 profiling. TCRdb redid the calling of the reads with MiXCR, one entry per CDR3 protein. The table records 180,000 or so distinct CDR3 sequences, under 55% of them present only once. Study results and limitations: Over 25 CD8+ CDR3 sequences occurred in both the patients and the controls.

It was patients with CD8+CD57+ cell expansion by flow cytometry who were chosen for sequencing. Every patient was diagnosed with severe acquired aplastic anemia. Sequenced sample: sorted CD4+, CD8+, or CD8+CD57+ T cells (not recorded which) from PBMCs. This TCR came from a human donor with aplastic anemia. The rearrangement joins TRBV7-9 to TRBJ2-1; TRBD2 might be the D (6 bases). The CDR3 nucleotides read TGTGCCAGCACCCCGGGACTCTACTACAATGAGCAGTTCTTC. Translation gives CASTPGLYYNEQFF.